One TCR beta chain is described in this entry. The data originate from a study of blood T cell repertoires in COVID-19. Only in-frame clones appear in the TCRdb table, and some are missing; sequencing was by immunoSEQ multiplex PCR. Altogether 350,000 to 550,000 clones are present, 80% to 90% being singletons, with the ten largest covering 1.1%. Germline CDR1 SGHDT, CDR2 YYEEEE. CDR3 length equals 16 residues. Trimming at V came to 5 bases and at J to 1 base, leaving 11 bases not matched to a gene. The specimen sequenced was PBMCs or T cells enriched from blood (not recorded which). The TCR was taken from a young man who had recovered from COVID-19. The chain recombines TRBV5-6 with TRBJ2-7; TRBD2 matches 8 bases. The chain's CDR3 is CASSTIAGIVSYEQYF. In DNA form, the CDR3 reads TGTGCCAGCAGTACTATAGCGGGAATAGTATCCTACGAGCAGTACTTC.